Listed here are 8 T cell receptor beta chains from one sample, sequenced in a study of T cell repertoires in cytomegalovirus infection. MiXCR, run by TCRdb on the reads, gives a single entry per CDR3 protein. The table records about 830,000 distinct CDR3 sequences, approximately 30% of them present only once. No antigen has been assigned to these receptors. This specimen was cultured CD8+ T cells from PBMCs, taken from culture after CMV antigen stimulation. These receptor sequences come from a human donor in good health (CMV status not recorded). Some clones in this sample may be carry-over from other donors' samples.

This clonotype has just a few counts. This chain joins TRBV27 and TRBJ1-1; 7 bases fit TRBD1. This CDR3 has 16 residues. Germline CDR1 is MNHEY and CDR2 is SMNVEV (reference sequence). The J segment lost 2 bases and the V segment lost 7 bases, leaving 13 bases of the junction unmatched. CDR3 DNA: TGTGCCAGCACCTGGGTAGGGGGCAGGGTAAACACTGAAGCTTTCTTT. Its protein is CASTWVGGRVNTEAFF.

The rearrangement joins TRBV7-6 to TRBJ2-2; D call uncertain. V gave up 4 bases and J gave up 6 bases, with 9 bases separating them. CDR3 length: 13 amino acids. Germline assignment: CDR1 SGHVS and CDR2 FNYEAQ. CDR3 DNA: TGTGCCAGCAGCTCTCCAATGCCCGGGGAGCTGTTTTTT. It encodes CASSSPMPGELFF.

In its sample, this clonotype was seen many times. Sequence at one end of the junction differs from germline and may be a read error. This rearrangement joins TRBV7-9 to TRBJ1-4; D is possibly TRBD1 (5 bases). The CDR3 is 12 amino acids. Germline V gene data show CDR1 as SEHNR and CDR2 as FQNEAQ (reference sequence). The CDR3 region has the DNA TGTGCCAGCAGCTTAGCGGGGCGTAATTTAACCTTT. As protein: CASSLAGRNLTF.

This clonotype appeared once. V gene TRBV7-3 combines with J gene TRBJ1-2; TRBD1 matches at 10 bases. CDR1 is SGHTA and CDR2 is FQGTGA in the germline V gene. The CDR3 is made up of 15 amino acids. The V and J ends lost 5 bases and 4 bases, in that order; junction bases with no gene match: 7. CDR3 sequence: CASSRGQGPSYGYTF. CDR3 DNA sequence: TGTGCCAGCAGCAGGGGACAGGGGCCCTCCTATGGCTACACCTTC.

The genes are TRBV6-5 and TRBJ2-3; TRBD2 aligns across 12 bases. Germline CDR1 reads MNHEY; CDR2 reads SVGAGI. This CDR3 contains 19 residues. V trimming: 2 bases; J trimming: 0 bases; junction bases outside the gene matches: 9. CDR3 amino acids: CASSYTGLAGPPSTDTQYF. The CDR3 DNA sequence: TGTGCCAGCAGTTACACAGGACTAGCGGGGCCCCCTAGCACAGATACGCAGTATTTT.

V is TRBV4-1 and J is TRBJ2-5; D is undetermined. The CDR3 is 13 amino acids. Trimming stripped 6 bases from V and 2 bases from J, with 10 bases between. The germline gives CDR1 MGHRA, CDR2 YSYEKL. The CDR3 DNA is TGCGCCAGCAGTGAAGCTAGTCAAGAGACCCAGTACTTC. This codes for CASSEASQETQYF.

This clonotype was seen only a few times. V usage is TRBV7-9 and J usage is TRBJ2-5, with D possibly TRBD1 on 6 matching bases. The CDR3 has 12 amino acids. Germline CDR1 and CDR2: SEHNR and FQNEAQ (reference sequence). V was shortened by 6 bases and J by 4 bases, with 9 bases between the two germline ends. The CDR3 region is CASRDRRETQYF. CDR3 DNA: TGTGCCAGCAGGGACAGACGAGAGACCCAGTACTTC.

This clonotype was seen a handful of times. This sequence may be a read error, since a much larger clone differs from it by one base. The CDR3 loop is CANSRGAALVANEKLFF. CDR3 sequence (DNA): TGTGCCAACAGCAGAGGGGCTGCCCTAGTGGCTAATGAAAAACTGTTTTTT. This chain uses TRBV7-9 with TRBJ1-4, with D tentatively TRBD1 (5 bases). Germline values: CDR1 SEHNR, CDR2 FQNEAQ (reference sequence). The CDR3 totals 17 residues. Full variable domain (remainder filled in from reference TRBV7-9 and TRBJ1-4): DTGVSQNPRHKITKRGQNVTFRCDPISEHNRLYWYRQTLGQGPEFLTYFQNEAQLEKSRLLSDRFSAERPKGSFSTLEIQRTEQGDSAMYLCANSRGAALVANEKLFFGSGTQLSVL.